Below are 6 T cell receptor beta chains sequenced from a single sample in a study of molecular identifiers for immune sequencing clone quantification (dated by TCRdb to between 2017 and 2018). Receptor libraries were prepared by PCR. Sequencing was performed on a NextSeq 500. TCRdb trimmed public reads at Q25 via fastp, called clones via MiXCR and kept in-frame beta chains. Identical CDR3 protein sequences are pooled into one entry, listed with their most common genes and DNA. Here the sample has approximately 680,000 distinct CDR3 sequences; about 25% occur a single time. Of the sample, 0.78% is held by the ten largest clones. Specimen: naive CD8+ T cells from blood, with Jurkat cell RNA spiked in. What the cell subset or site label conveys for this sample: FACS-sorted CD8+CD4-CCR7+CD45RA+ naive T cells. These receptors originate from a human donor in good health. Some libraries in this study had Jurkat cell RNA spiked in.

In its sample, this clonotype was seen a few times. V usage is TRBV27 and J usage is TRBJ2-7; D is uncertain. This CDR3 spans 14 amino acids. V was cut by 5 bases and J by 6 bases, with 17 bases left in between. The germline CDR1 and CDR2 sequences are MNHEY and SMNVEV (reference sequence). The CDR3 here is CASSALQLPGEQYF. For the CDR3, the DNA is TGTGCCAGCAGTGCCCTCCAGCTCCCCGGCGAGCAGTACTTC.

In this sample, this clonotype turned up a few times. This chain joins TRBV20-1 and TRBJ2-7; 8 bases are shared with TRBD2. The CDR3 totals 13 residues. V was pared by 4 bases and J by 6 bases, with 8 bases of the junction left unmatched. Germline V gene sequence: CDR1 DFQATT, CDR2 SNEGSKA (reference sequence). The CDR3 here is CSAISGRPLEQYF. DNA for the CDR3: TGCAGTGCTATCAGCGGGAGACCCCTCGAGCAGTACTTC.

In its sample, this clonotype was seen a few times. The rearrangement links TRBV20-1 to TRBJ2-7, with 12 bases identical to TRBD2. Germline V CDR1 and CDR2: DFQATT, SNEGSKA (reference sequence). Trimming at V came to 1 base and at J to 0 bases, leaving 10 bases not matched to a gene. The CDR3 has 18 residues. The CDR3 region is CSARGKGLAGPLSYEQYF. CDR3 bases: TGCAGTGCTAGAGGTAAAGGACTAGCGGGACCCCTCTCCTACGAGCAGTACTTC.

Here the CDR3 reads CASSFSRGRGFPEAFF. In DNA form, the CDR3 reads TGTGCCAGCAGTTTCTCCCGGGGCAGGGGGTTTCCTGAAGCTTTCTTT. This rearrangement joins TRBV6-2 or TRBV6-3 to TRBJ1-1, with TRBD1 matching 7 bases. There are 16 residues in the CDR3. J lost 6 bases, V lost 4 bases, and 14 bases had no gene match. Germline V CDR1 and CDR2: MNHEY, SVGEGT.

The V gene is TRBV20-1, the J gene TRBJ2-7, with TRBD2 matching 11 bases. The CDR3 is 15 residues long. V lost 6 bases, J lost 2 bases, and 9 bases stayed unmatched. The V gene's germline CDR1 is DFQATT and CDR2 SNEGSKA (reference sequence). The DNA of the CDR3 is TGCAGTGCAAGTCTGGGACTAGCGGCCCCCTACGAGCAGTACTTC. This encodes CSASLGLAAPYEQYF.

V gene TRBV13 combines with J gene TRBJ1-2; 9 nucleotides agree with TRBD1. The CDR3 sequence is 14 residues long. The V segment lost 4 bases and the J segment 6 bases; nucleotides outside the gene matches: 6. The germline CDR1 and CDR2 sequences are PRHDT and FYEKMQ (reference sequence). The CDR3 DNA reads as TGTGCCAGCAGCTACAGGGGGCGCAGGGATGGCTACACCTTC. This encodes CASSYRGRRDGYTF.